This entry features one TCR beta chain sequence. Method: immunoSEQ multiplex PCR; TCRdb's copy keeps in-frame clones and lacks some. Of tens of thousands of clones listed, about 63% were seen once; the top ten hold roughly 9.6%. These data originate in a study of blood T cell repertoires in COVID-19. Study-level background: T cells, B-cell-depleted T cells, or PBMCs supplied cDNA or gDNA.

The CDR3 has 15 amino acids. Trimming took 3 bases from V and 2 from J; bases not matched to a gene: 2. From germline, CDR1 is KGHDR and CDR2 SFDVKD. This clonotype was obtained from a woman between 65 and 79 years old with acute or convalescent COVID-19. V is TRBV24-1 and J is TRBJ2-7; 11 bases map to TRBD1. Sequences were obtained from peripheral blood. CDR3 sequence reads: CATSDGDRGTYEQYF. The CDR3 nucleotides read TGTGCCACCAGTGATGGGGACAGGGGGACCTACGAGCAGTACTTC.